The subject of this entry is one T cell receptor (beta chain). Its antigen is currently unknown. The data are from a study of T-cell memory formation after mild COVID-19. Findings of the study overall: There was a balanced CD4/CD8 profile in clones contracting day 15 to 85, and later expanders leaned CD4+.

The CDR3 has 14 residues. V lost 0 bases and J lost 2, with 8 bases in between. Germline values: CDR1 LGHDT, CDR2 YNNKEL (reference sequence). TCRdb re-called the 5' RACE reads with MiXCR, one entry per CDR3 protein. The data show roughly 400,000 distinct CDR3 sequences, 20% to 25% seen once. The chain has TRBV3-1 and TRBJ2-7; D call uncertain. The sequence was collected from an adult woman who had mild COVID-19 (a few samples of this study predate the infection). Cell type and time point are not known. The material sequenced was PBMCs or a T cell subset sorted from them (not recorded which). The CDR3 spells CASSQEHKTYEQYF. The CDR3 nucleotides read TGTGCCAGCAGCCAAGAACACAAGACCTACGAGCAGTACTTC.